Below, 22 T cell receptor beta chains from the same sample are listed, as sequenced in a study of STAT5B mutations in CD4+ large granular lymphocyte leukemia. Sequencing used immunoSEQ multiplex PCR; TCRdb keeps in-frame clones, though not all of them. Among 35,000 to 45,000 clones listed, roughly 85% were seen once. Material for sequencing was CD4+ T cells from blood buffy coats. The receptors shown here come from a human donor in good health.

The chain is built from TRBV2 and TRBJ2-2; D call uncertain. Germline loops: CDR1 SNHLY, CDR2 FYNNEI. This CDR3 has 15 residues. Deletions cut 2 bases from V and 6 bases from J, with 13 bases between. The DNA of the CDR3 is TGTGCCAGCAGTGAACCCAAAGGGATTCCCGGGGAGCTGTTTTTT. It is translated as CASSEPKGIPGELFF.

This clone has just a few counts. The rearrangement joins TRBV5-1 to TRBJ2-1, with D perhaps TRBD2 (5 bases). This CDR3 has 14 amino acids. Trimming took 6 bases from V and 3 from J, leaving 13 bases between them. The germline CDR1 and CDR2 sequences are SGHRS and YFSETQ. Here the CDR3 reads CASTDSRDYNEQFF. CDR3 DNA sequence: TGCGCCAGCACCGATAGCCGGGACTACAATGAGCAGTTCTTC.

The chain uses TRBV30 and TRBJ1-5; D gene ambiguous. From germline, CDR1 is GTSNPN and CDR2 SVGIG (reference sequence). V was shortened by 0 bases and J by 2 bases, with 8 bases between the two germline ends. The CDR3 runs 14 residues. CDR3 residues: CAWSVRDGNQPQHF. The CDR3 DNA reads as TGTGCCTGGAGTGTACGCGATGGCAATCAGCCCCAGCATTTT. The complete variable domain, with remaining parts taken from reference TRBV30 and TRBJ1-5, reads SQTIHQWPATLVQPVGSPLSLECTVEGTSNPNLYWYRQAAGRGLQLLFYSVGIGQISSEVPQNLSASRPQDRQFILSSKKLLLSDSGFYLCAWSVRDGNQPQHFGDGTRLSIL.

The genes are TRBV25-1 and TRBJ2-5, with 12 bases that match TRBD1. The J call could be wrong; TRBJ2-7 is a better fit for the DNA end. CDR1 is MGHDK and CDR2 is SYGVNS in the germline V gene. The CDR3 sequence is 16 residues long. This CDR3 reads CASSGRRGTGGTEQYF. The DNA for the CDR3 is TGTGCCAGCAGTGGCCGTCGGGGGACAGGGGGCACCGAGCAGTACTTC.

The chain joins TRBV2 to TRBJ2-5; D is ambiguous. The CDR3 totals 14 residues. Germline CDR1 is SNHLY and CDR2 is FYNNEI. Trimming stripped 0 bases from V and 5 bases from J, with 10 bases between. The CDR3 nucleotides read TGTGCCAGCAGTGAAGCCTCCGGGTATGAGACCCAGTACTTC. Encoded protein: CASSEASGYETQYF.

This clone appeared a few times. The chain carries TRBV6-5 and TRBJ1-2; 10 positions match TRBD1. V gave up 4 bases and J gave up 2 bases; unmatched junction bases: 7. The CDR3 spans 16 residues. CDR1 is MNHEY, CDR2 SVGAGI, per germline. The CDR3 DNA reads as TGTGCCAGCAGTTCGCCTTCGGACAGGGGGAACTATGGCTACACCTTC. It encodes CASSSPSDRGNYGYTF.

The rearrangement links TRBV2 to TRBJ1-2, with 8 nucleotides matching TRBD1. With 1 base clipped from V and 3 bases from J, the junction kept 1 base outside the gene matches. CDR3 length: 14 residues. Per germline, CDR1 SNHLY and CDR2 FYNNEI. The CDR3 DNA sequence: TGTGCCAGCAGTGAAGACAGGGGGGACTATGGCTACACCTTC. Translating gives CASSEDRGDYGYTF.

CDR3: CAWSSLRGTSGPGELFF. The CDR3 nucleotides read TGTGCCTGGAGCTCGCTCAGAGGGACTAGCGGGCCCGGGGAGCTGTTTTTT. The rearrangement joins TRBV30 to TRBJ2-2, with 12 positions matching TRBD2. The germline CDR1 and CDR2 sequences are GTSNPN and SVGIG (reference sequence). V shed 3 bases and J 6 bases; nucleotides not matched to a gene: 11. The CDR3 sequence is 17 residues long.

V gene TRBV20-1 combines with J gene TRBJ2-5; D gene unclear. Trimming took 2 bases from V and 4 from J, leaving 5 bases between them. CDR3 length equals 11 residues. Germline V gives CDR1 DFQATT, CDR2 SNEGSKA (reference sequence). This CDR3 is CSARYGETQYF. CDR3 DNA sequence: TGCAGTGCTAGATACGGAGAGACCCAGTACTTC.

The V call is TRBV5-4, the J call TRBJ1-3; possible D gene TRBD1, 5 bases. Looked up from germline, CDR1 is SGHNT and CDR2 is YYREEE (reference sequence). Trimming stripped 4 bases from V and 2 bases from J, with 10 bases between. The CDR3 is made up of 14 amino acids. The CDR3 loop reads CASSKDTTGNTIYF. CDR3 DNA: TGTGCCAGCAGCAAGGACACGACTGGAAACACCATATATTTT.

Worth noting for this clone: Additional DNA sequences in this sample encode the identical CDR3. The V and J genes are TRBV28 and TRBJ1-2; no clear D. Deletions cut 4 bases from V and 2 bases from J, with 2 bases between. Germline values: CDR1 MDHEN, CDR2 SYDVKM. The CDR3 totals 11 residues. CDR3 nucleotides: TGTGCCAGCAGTTCGAACTATGGCTACACCTTC. Its protein is CASSSNYGYTF.

The chain links TRBV6-5 to TRBJ2-1, with 9 bases matching TRBD2. V lost 2 bases and J lost 10; bases outside the gene matches: 9. The CDR3 contains 15 residues. Germline V gene data show CDR1 as MNHEY and CDR2 as SVGAGI. The CDR3 bases are TGTGCCAGCAGTTACCCCGGGCTAGCGGGACCCGAGCAGTTCTTC. Encoded protein: CASSYPGLAGPEQFF.

The chain is built from TRBV5-1 and TRBJ2-5; D is ambiguous. V was clipped by 0 bases and J by 5 bases, with 17 bases between them. The V gene's germline CDR1 is SGHRS and CDR2 YFSETQ. The CDR3 is made up of 16 amino acids. DNA of the CDR3: TGCGCCAGCAGCTTGGGAATAGCTCCCTTAGAGGAGACCCAGTACTTC. Translation: CASSLGIAPLEETQYF.

The chain recombines TRBV2 with TRBJ1-1; 7 bases match TRBD1. V shed 5 bases, J shed 1 base, and the junction held 4 bases outside the gene matches. The CDR3 runs 14 residues. CDR1 and CDR2 from the germline V gene are SNHLY and FYNNEI. CDR3 sequence reads: CASSRQGKNTEAFF. The CDR3 bases are TGTGCCAGCAGTCGACAGGGTAAGAACACTGAAGCTTTCTTT.

A word on this clone: Because it lacks the conserved phenylalanine or tryptophan at the end, this CDR3 is likely a read error. The limits of the CDR3 on the DNA are not certain, so only TCRdb's listed CDR3 is given. CDR3 in amino acids: CASSLPPLPQAFAE. The chain is built from TRBV28 and TRBJ1-2. Germline loops: CDR1 MDHEN, CDR2 SYDVKM. A total of 14 residues make up the CDR3, ends included.

The V and J genes are TRBV6-5 and TRBJ2-3, with D hard to call. The CDR3 extends over 13 amino acids. Germline values: CDR1 MNHEY, CDR2 SVGAGI. V was shortened by 2 bases and J by 7 bases, with 10 bases between the two germline ends. The CDR3 here is CASSYRARNTQYF. CDR3 DNA sequence: TGTGCCAGCAGTTACCGGGCTAGAAATACGCAGTATTTT.

This chain joins TRBV5-4 and TRBJ1-3, with D possibly matching TRBD1 (6 bases). V was pared by 0 bases and J by 1 base, with 8 bases between. The CDR3 length is 15 residues. Germline assignment: CDR1 SGHNT and CDR2 YYREEE (reference sequence). The DNA for the CDR3 is TGTGCCAGCAGCTTGGTAGGGGGATCTGGAAACACCATATATTTT. Translating it yields CASSLVGGSGNTIYF.

This chain uses TRBV9 with TRBJ1-1; D ambiguous. Trimming left V 0 bases short and J 4 bases short, with 7 bases between. Germline values: CDR1 SGDLS, CDR2 YYNGEE. The CDR3 runs 13 residues. The CDR3 sequence: CASSVDFVTEAFF. The CDR3, as DNA: TGTGCCAGCAGCGTAGATTTCGTCACTGAAGCTTTCTTT.

This chain uses TRBV6-1 with TRBJ2-7; 13 bases are a match to TRBD2. This CDR3 is 14 amino acids long. With V trimmed by 8 bases and J by 4 bases, 5 bases remained unmatched. Germline CDR1 is MNHNS and CDR2 is SASEGT. CDR3 amino acids: CASEGLAGVYEQYF. The DNA for the CDR3 is TGTGCCAGCGAAGGACTAGCGGGAGTTTACGAGCAGTACTTC.

This clone was detected only once. The CDR3 reads CASSLRGGWGETQYF. CDR3 in DNA: TGTGCCAGCAGCTTGCGCGGGGGATGGGGAGAGACCCAGTACTTC. V usage is TRBV5-6 and J usage is TRBJ2-5; 7 bases are shared with TRBD2. The length of the CDR3 is 15 residues. V was pared by 1 base and J by 4 bases, with 7 bases of the junction left unmatched. Per germline, CDR1 SGHDT and CDR2 YYEEEE.

The J gene is TRBJ1-2, the V gene TRBV5-4, with 8 nucleotides matching TRBD1. The CDR3 has 14 residues. In germline, CDR1 is SGHNT, CDR2 YYREEE (reference sequence). J lost 8 bases, V lost 0 bases, and 6 bases had no gene match. The CDR3 spells CASSLVSRGHGYTF. In nucleotides, the CDR3 is TGTGCCAGCAGCTTGGTTTCCAGGGGGCACGGCTACACCTTC.

The CDR3 region has the DNA TGTGCCAGCAGCTCACTAGCCAAAAACATTCAGTACTTC. This codes for CASSSLAKNIQYF. The chain recombines TRBV11-2 with TRBJ2-4; no firm D call. The CDR3 extends over 13 amino acids. V was trimmed by 4 bases and J by 0 bases, leaving 4 bases between them. Germline CDR1 reads SGHAT; CDR2 reads FQNNGV.